This T cell receptor (beta chain) was identified during a study of blood T cell repertoires in COVID-19. Study in general: The cDNA or gDNA used as material had been derived from T cells, B-cell-depleted T cells, or PBMCs.

Trimming cost V 4 bases and J 5 bases; bases outside gene matches: 17. The CDR3 covers 17 residues. CDR1 and CDR2 (germline): SGHRS, YFSETQ. Authors' processing steps: Amplification with reference gene primers provided the estimates of nucleated cell counts. The data were produced by immunoSEQ multiplex PCR, yet TCRdb's version contains in-frame clones alone and is incomplete. V and J calls and clone size are as listed in that table; D and trimming were resolved from the DNA. This sample yields fewer than 85,000 clones, of which 65% to 85% are seen a single time; around 28% belongs to the top ten. V usage is TRBV5-1 and J usage is TRBJ1-1; 7 bases match TRBD1. The material sequenced was peripheral blood. The TCR sequence derives from a human donor in a cohort sampled during active COVID-19. The CDR3, as DNA: TGCGCCAGCAGCCCCGCCCCCCAGACAGGGCTGGGAACTGAAGCTTTCTTT. It translates to CASSPAPQTGLGTEAFF.